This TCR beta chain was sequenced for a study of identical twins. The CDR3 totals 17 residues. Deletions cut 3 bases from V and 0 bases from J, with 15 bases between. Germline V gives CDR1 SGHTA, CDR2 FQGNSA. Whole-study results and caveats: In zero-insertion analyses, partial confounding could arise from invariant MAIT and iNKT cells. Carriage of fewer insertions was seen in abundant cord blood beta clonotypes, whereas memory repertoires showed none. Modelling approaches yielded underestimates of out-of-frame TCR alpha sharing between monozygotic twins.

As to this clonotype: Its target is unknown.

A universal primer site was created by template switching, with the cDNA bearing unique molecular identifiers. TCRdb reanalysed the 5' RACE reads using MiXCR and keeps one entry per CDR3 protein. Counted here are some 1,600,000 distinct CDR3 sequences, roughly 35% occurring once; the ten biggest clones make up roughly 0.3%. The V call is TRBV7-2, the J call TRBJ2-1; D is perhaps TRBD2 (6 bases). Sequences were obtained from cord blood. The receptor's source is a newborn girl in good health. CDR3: CASSFGGALSSYNEQFF. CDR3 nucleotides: TGTGCCAGCAGCTTCGGAGGGGCGCTAAGCTCCTACAATGAGCAGTTCTTC.